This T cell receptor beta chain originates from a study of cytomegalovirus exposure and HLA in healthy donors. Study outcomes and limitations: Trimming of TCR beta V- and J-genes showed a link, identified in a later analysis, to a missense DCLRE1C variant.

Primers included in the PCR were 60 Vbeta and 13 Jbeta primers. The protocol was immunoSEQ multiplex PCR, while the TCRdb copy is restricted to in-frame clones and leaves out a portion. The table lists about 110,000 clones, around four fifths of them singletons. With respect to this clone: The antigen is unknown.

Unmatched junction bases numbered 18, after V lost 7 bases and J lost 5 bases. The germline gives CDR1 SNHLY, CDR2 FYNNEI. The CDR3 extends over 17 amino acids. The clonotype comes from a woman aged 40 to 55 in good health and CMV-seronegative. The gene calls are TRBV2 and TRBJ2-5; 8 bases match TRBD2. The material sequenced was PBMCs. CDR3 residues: CASTSQVGRAVEETQYF. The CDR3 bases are TGTGCCAGCACGTCACAAGTCGGGAGGGCCGTTGAGGAGACCCAGTACTTC.